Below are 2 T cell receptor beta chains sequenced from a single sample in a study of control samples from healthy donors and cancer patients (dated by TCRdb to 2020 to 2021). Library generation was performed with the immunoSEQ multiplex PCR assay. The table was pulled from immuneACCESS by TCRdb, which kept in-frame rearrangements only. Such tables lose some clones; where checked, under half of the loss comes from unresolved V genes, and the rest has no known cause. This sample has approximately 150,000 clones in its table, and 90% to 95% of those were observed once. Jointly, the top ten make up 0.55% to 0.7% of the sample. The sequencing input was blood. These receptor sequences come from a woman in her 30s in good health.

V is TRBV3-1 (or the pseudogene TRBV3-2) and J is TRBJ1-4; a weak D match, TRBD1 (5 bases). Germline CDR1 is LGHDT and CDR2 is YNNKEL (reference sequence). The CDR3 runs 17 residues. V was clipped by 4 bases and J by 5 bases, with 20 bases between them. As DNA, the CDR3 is TGTGCCAGCAGCCTCTTAGGCGTGCCAGGGCCGAATGAAAAACTGTTTTTT. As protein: CASSLLGVPGPNEKLFF.

CDR3 in DNA: TGTGCCAGCACGCCGTTGGCCGCAGCCACCGAGGAGCAGTTCTTC. Residues: CASTPLAAATEEQFF. This sequence joins TRBV7-9 and TRBJ2-1; no reliable D call. This CDR3 contains 15 residues. V was cut by 7 bases and J by 10 bases, with 23 bases left in between. CDR1 and CDR2 from the germline V gene are SEHNR and FQNEAQ (reference sequence).